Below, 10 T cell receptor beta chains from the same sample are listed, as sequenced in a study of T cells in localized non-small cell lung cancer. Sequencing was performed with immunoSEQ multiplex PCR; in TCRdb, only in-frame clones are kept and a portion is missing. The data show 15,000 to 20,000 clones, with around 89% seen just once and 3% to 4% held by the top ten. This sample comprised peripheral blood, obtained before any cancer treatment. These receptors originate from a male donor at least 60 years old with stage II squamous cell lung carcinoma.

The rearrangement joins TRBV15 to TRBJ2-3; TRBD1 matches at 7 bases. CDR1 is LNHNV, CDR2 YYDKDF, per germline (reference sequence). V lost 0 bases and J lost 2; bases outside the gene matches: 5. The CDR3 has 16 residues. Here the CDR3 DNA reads TGTGCCACCAGCAGAGATCTCGGACAGGCCACAGATACGCAGTATTTT. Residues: CATSRDLGQATDTQYF. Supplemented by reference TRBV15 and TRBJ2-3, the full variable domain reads DAMVIQNPRYQVTQFGKPVTLSCSQTLNHNVMYWYQQKSSQAPKLLFHYYDKDFNNEADTPDNFQSRRPNTSFCFLDIRSPGLGDTAMYLCATSRDLGQATDTQYFGPGTRLTVL.

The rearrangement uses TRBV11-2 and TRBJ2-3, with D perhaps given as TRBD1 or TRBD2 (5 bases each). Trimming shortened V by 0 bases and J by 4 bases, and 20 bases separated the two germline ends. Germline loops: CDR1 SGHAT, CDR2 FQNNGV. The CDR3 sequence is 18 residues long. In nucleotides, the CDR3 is TGTGCCAGCAGCTTAGATAGGGACCTCCTCTCGGGCGCAGATACGCAGTATTTT. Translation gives CASSLDRDLLSGADTQYF.

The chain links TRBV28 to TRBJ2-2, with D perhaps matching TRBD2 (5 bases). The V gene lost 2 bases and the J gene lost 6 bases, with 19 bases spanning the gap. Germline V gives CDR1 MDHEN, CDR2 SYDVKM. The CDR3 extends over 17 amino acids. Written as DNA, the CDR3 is TGTGCCAGCAGTTTAGGGAGATTAAGTAGCTGGGCCGGGGAGCTGTTTTTT. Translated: CASSLGRLSSWAGELFF.

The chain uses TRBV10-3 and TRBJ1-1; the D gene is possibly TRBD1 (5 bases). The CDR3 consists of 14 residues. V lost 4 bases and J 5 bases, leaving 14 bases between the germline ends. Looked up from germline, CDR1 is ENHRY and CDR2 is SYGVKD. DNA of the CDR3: TGTGCCATCAGTGGGGCGGGGGAGAGGACTGAAGCTTTCTTT. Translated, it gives CAISGAGERTEAFF.

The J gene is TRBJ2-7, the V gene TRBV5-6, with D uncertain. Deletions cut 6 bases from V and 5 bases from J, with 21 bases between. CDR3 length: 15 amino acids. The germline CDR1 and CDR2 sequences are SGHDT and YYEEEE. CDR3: CASIAYKRLSHEQYF. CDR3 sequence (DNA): TGTGCCAGCATCGCTTATAAGAGGCTCAGCCACGAGCAGTACTTC.

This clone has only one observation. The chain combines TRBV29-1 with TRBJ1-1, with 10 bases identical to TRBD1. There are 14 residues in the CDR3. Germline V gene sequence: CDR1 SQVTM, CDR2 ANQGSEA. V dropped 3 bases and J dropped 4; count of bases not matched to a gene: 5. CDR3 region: CSVDYRTGGTEAFF. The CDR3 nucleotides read TGCAGCGTTGATTATAGGACAGGGGGCACTGAAGCTTTCTTT.

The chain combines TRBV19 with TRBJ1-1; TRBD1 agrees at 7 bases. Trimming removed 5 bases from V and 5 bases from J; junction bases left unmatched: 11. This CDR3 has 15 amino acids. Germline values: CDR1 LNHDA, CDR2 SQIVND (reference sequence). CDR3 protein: CASSPRQGRRTEAFF. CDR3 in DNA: TGTGCCAGTAGTCCTAGACAGGGAAGGAGGACTGAAGCTTTCTTT.

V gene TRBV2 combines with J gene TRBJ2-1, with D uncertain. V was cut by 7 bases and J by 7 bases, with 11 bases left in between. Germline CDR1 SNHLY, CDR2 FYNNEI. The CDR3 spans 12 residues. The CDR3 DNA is TGTGCCAGCACCCCACTGAAGAATGAGCAGTTCTTC. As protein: CASTPLKNEQFF.

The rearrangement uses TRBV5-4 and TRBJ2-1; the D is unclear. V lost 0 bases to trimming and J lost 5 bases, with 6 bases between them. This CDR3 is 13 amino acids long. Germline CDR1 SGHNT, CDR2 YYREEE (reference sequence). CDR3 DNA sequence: TGTGCCAGCAGCTTGGACGGTGACAATGAGCAGTTCTTC. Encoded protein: CASSLDGDNEQFF.

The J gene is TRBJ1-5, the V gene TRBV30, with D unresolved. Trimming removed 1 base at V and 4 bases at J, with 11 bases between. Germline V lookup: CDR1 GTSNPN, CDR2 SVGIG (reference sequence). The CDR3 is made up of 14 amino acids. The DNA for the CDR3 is TGTGCCTGGAGTGAACCGCCTTGGAATCAGCCCCAGCATTTT. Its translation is CAWSEPPWNQPQHF.